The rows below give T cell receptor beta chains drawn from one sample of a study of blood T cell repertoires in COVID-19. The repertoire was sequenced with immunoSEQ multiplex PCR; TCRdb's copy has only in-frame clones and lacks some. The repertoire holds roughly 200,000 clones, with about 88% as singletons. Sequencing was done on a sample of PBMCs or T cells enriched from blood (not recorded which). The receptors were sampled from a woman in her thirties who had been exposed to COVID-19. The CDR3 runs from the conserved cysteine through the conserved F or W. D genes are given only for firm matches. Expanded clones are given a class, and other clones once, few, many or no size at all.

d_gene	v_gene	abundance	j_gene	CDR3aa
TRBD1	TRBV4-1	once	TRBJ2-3	CASSQDGDRGPWRDTQYF
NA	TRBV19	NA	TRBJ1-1	CASSPLQIEAAFF
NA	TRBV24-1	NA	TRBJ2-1	CATIYRDHEQFF
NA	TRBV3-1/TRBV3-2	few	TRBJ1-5	CASSQGTSGYSNQPQHF
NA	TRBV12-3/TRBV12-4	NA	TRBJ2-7	CASSLGRIYEQYF
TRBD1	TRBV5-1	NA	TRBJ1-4	CASSGGQGAEKLFF
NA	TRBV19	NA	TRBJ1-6	CASSRQLTLLYNSPLHF
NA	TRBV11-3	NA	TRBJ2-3	CASSLTRVFTDTQYF
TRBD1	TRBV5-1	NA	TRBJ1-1	CASSMWGQGTEAFF
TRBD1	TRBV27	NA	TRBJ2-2	CASSSQTGLLGELFF
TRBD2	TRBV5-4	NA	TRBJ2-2	CASSLCLAVNTGELFF
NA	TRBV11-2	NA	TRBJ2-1	CASSRGAQKYNEQFF
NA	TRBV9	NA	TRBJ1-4	CASSVGSWGGNEKLFF
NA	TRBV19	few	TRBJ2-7	CASSFGQKYEQYF
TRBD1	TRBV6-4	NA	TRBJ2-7	CASKSMGQGFDEQYF
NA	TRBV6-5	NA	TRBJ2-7	CASSYSQGKTYEQYF
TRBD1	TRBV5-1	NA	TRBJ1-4	CASSGRGRDEKLFF
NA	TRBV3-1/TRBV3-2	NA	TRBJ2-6	CASSPRGGAGANVLTF
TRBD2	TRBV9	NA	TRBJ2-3	CASSIQSGGGPDTQYF
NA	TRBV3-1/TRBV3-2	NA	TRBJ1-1	CASSQEGAFRAFF